The T cell receptor beta chain described here comes from a study of blood T cells in healthy people across ages. In germline, CDR1 is MNHEY, CDR2 SVGEGT. The CDR3 is 15 residues long. V lost 7 bases and J lost 6; bases outside the gene matches: 8. Study conclusions and caveats: As naive T cell percentage varied, TCR beta diversity correlated strongly with it.

Primed by a sample-barcoded 5' primer and a J-beta primer mix, a second PCR proceeded for 7 to 11 cycles. One entry per CDR3 protein, called by TCRdb with MiXCR from the 5' RACE reads. The table has about a million distinct CDR3 sequences, under 40% seen once. Remarks on this clonotype: Its antigen is as yet unknown.

Sequences were obtained from blood. This rearrangement joins TRBV6-2 or TRBV6-3 to TRBJ1-6; TRBD1 agrees at 8 bases. The TCR comes from a man younger than 35 in good health. The CDR3 sequence: CASTRGQVLNSPLHF. The DNA of the CDR3 is TGTGCCAGCACCCGGGGACAGGTTCTTAATTCACCCCTCCACTTT.